One and the same sample provided the 9 T cell receptor beta chains below, sequenced in a study of T cells expressing NK-cell markers. Each CDR3 protein gets one entry in TCRdb, which reprocessed the 5' RACE reads and gives no DNA. The sample table includes 300,000 to 450,000 distinct CDR3 sequences. Sequencing was done on a sample of blood T cells: a sorted CD56 or NKG2C T cell subset, CD4+ or CD8+ T cells, or bulk PBMC T cells (not recorded which). The receptors stem from a man aged 18-70 years in good health.

CDR3 sequence reads: CASSFPDGGKFF. V and J are TRBV5-1 and TRBJ2-1; TCRdb's assignment of TRBD1 cannot be checked, as there is no DNA. The CDR3 is 12 residues long. CDR1 is SGHRS and CDR2 is YFSETQ in the germline V gene.

The chain uses TRBV28 and TRBJ1-2. The CDR3 runs 14 residues. The germline V gene encodes CDR1 MDHEN and CDR2 SYDVKM. This CDR3 reads CASTSPGGNYGYTF.

The rearrangement links TRBV7-9 to TRBJ2-5; checking the TCRdb D call of TRBD1 is not possible without DNA. Per germline, CDR1 SEHNR and CDR2 FQNEAQ (reference sequence). The CDR3 covers 14 residues. CDR3 amino acids: CASSFAGTGSSQYF.

The chain has TRBV5-6 and TRBJ2-7; with no DNA, the TCRdb D assignment of TRBD1 cannot be verified. Germline V gene data show CDR1 as SGHDT and CDR2 as YYEEEE. This CDR3 has 14 residues. The CDR3: CASSLPGMYNEQYF.

The chain carries TRBV7-8 and TRBJ1-6; TCRdb indicates TRBD1, and absent DNA this call remains unverified. There are 15 residues in the CDR3. CDR1 is SGHVS, CDR2 FQNEAQ, per germline. The CDR3: CASSPRTGGTSPLHF. Filled out from reference TRBV7-8 and TRBJ1-6, the complete variable domain reads GAGVSQSPRYKVAKRGQDVALRCDPISGHVSLFWYQQALGQGPEFLTYFQNEAQLDKSGLPSDRFFAERPEGSVSTLKIQRTQQEDSAVYLCASSPRTGGTSPLHFGNGTRLTVT.

CDR3: CSASMVDSNYGYTF. The chain joins TRBV20-1 to TRBJ1-2. The CDR3 has 14 residues. The germline V gene encodes CDR1 DFQATT and CDR2 SNEGSKA (reference sequence).

The CDR3 region is CASKREVDTGELFF. V usage is TRBV28 and J usage is TRBJ2-2; TCRdb's D call, TRBD2, is unchecked because there is no DNA. Germline V CDR1 and CDR2: MDHEN, SYDVKM. CDR3 size: 14 residues.

This chain connects TRBV20-1 to TRBJ2-7. Germline V gene sequence: CDR1 DFQATT, CDR2 SNEGSKA (reference sequence). The CDR3 runs 18 residues. Here the CDR3 reads CSARTPSPQNRLSYEQYF.

This sequence joins TRBV5-1 and TRBJ2-4. The CDR3 is 16 residues long. Germline CDR1 and CDR2: SGHRS and YFSETQ. The chain's CDR3 is CASSLVIGVAKNIQYF.